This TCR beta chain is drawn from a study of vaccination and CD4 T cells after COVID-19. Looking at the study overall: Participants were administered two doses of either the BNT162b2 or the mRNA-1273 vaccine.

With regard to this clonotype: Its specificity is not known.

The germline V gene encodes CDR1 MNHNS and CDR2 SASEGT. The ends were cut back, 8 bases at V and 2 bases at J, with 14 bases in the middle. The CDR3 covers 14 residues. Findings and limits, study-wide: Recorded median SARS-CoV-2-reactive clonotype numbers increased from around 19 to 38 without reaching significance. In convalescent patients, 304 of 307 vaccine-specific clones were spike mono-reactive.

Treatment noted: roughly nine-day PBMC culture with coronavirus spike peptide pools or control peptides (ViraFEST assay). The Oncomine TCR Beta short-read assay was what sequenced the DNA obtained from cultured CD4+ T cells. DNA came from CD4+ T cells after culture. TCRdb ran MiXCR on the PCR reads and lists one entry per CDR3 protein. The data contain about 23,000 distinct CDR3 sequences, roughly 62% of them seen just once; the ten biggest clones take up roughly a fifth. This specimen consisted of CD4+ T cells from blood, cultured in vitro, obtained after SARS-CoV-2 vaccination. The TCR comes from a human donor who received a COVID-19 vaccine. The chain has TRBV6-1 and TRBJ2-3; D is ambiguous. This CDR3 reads CASGRQEHTDTQYF. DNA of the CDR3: TGTGCCAGCGGAAGGCAGGAGCACACAGATACGCAGTATTTT.